The clone carrying this T cell receptor beta chain occurred many times. Its antigen remains unknown. One entry per CDR3 protein results from TCRdb running MiXCR on the 5' RACE reads. Among a few hundred thousand distinct CDR3 sequences listed, approximately 8% were seen once. The sample is drawn from a study of identical twins. General study findings and limits: These conclusions were based on statistical analysis (cross-sectional, not following the same donors). The study found that models underestimated out-of-frame TCR alpha sharing in monozygotic twins. Fewer insertions marked abundant cord blood beta clonotypes; young adult naive trended weakly, memory not at all. Invariant MAIT and iNKT cells could partly confound zero-insertion analyses.

The sample also formed part of further work on yellow fever vaccine responses in identical twins.

The receptor's source is a young woman in good health. Sequencing was performed on memory (CD45RO+) T cells sorted from blood.

The CDR3 bases are TGCAGCGTTGGGTTTCAGGGTGGCACAGATACGCAGTATTTT. This encodes CSVGFQGGTDTQYF. The chain combines TRBV29-1 with TRBJ2-3, with D tentatively TRBD1 (5 bases). The CDR3 runs 14 residues. CDR1 SQVTM and CDR2 ANQGSEA come from the germline V gene. Deletions cut 4 bases from V and 1 base from J, with 12 bases between.